Below, 12 T cell receptor beta chains from the same sample are listed, as sequenced in a study of beta chain features in type 1 diabetes. The authors reverse transcribed all of the isolated RNA, so sequencing captured expressed TCRB transcripts. Data came from immunoSEQ multiplex PCR; TCRdb stores just in-frame clones and leaves some out. The sample has 350,000 to 450,000 clones, roughly 13% seen once. Sequenced input: naive CD4+ T cells from blood. Source of these receptors: a young man in good health.

This clone was recorded a few times. This rearrangement joins TRBV6-1 to TRBJ1-1; D gene uncertain. The germline gives CDR1 MNHNS, CDR2 SASEGT. The CDR3 length is 12 residues. The ends were cut back, 3 bases at V and 8 bases at J, with 10 bases in the middle. CDR3 bases: TGTGCCAGCAGTGAGGGTTTCAGCGAAGCTTTCTTT. This sequence encodes CASSEGFSEAFF.

This clone was seen only a few times. The CDR3 spells CASSVGGSQFF. DNA of the CDR3: TGTGCCAGCAGCGTAGGTGGCTCCCAGTTCTTC. The chain uses TRBV9 and TRBJ2-1; D gene uncertain. Trimming left V 0 bases short and J 13 bases short, with 8 bases between. The CDR3 extends over 11 amino acids. Germline CDR1 is SGDLS and CDR2 is YYNGEE.

This clone was counted only a few times. The chain is built from TRBV20-1 and TRBJ2-5; D unresolved. The V gene lost 6 bases and the J gene lost 3 bases, with 8 bases spanning the gap. This CDR3 is built from 11 residues. CDR1 and CDR2 from the germline V gene are DFQATT and SNEGSKA (reference sequence). CDR3 nucleotide sequence: TGCAGTGCCAGGAAGGAAGAGACCCAGTACTTC. Translating gives CSARKEETQYF.

The chain has TRBV7-2 and TRBJ2-5; no clear D gene. The CDR3 has 12 amino acids. The germline gives CDR1 SGHTA, CDR2 FQGNSA. V gave up 3 bases and J gave up 5 bases, with 7 bases separating them. The CDR3 DNA sequence: TGTGCCAGCAGCTTCCCGCCCGAGACCCAGTACTTC. This gives the protein CASSFPPETQYF.

This clone came up a few times. The chain has TRBV4-1 and TRBJ2-1; 8 nucleotides line up with TRBD2. Germline lookup yields CDR1 MGHRA and CDR2 YSYEKL. The CDR3 contains 18 residues. With 4 bases clipped from V and 0 bases from J, the junction kept 11 bases outside the gene matches. The CDR3, as DNA: TGCGCCAGCAGCCCAACTTTAGCGGGGAAATACTCCTACAATGAGCAGTTCTTC. This gives the protein CASSPTLAGKYSYNEQFF.

This clone has just a few counts. The chain is built from TRBV29-1 and TRBJ1-1; D is undetermined. The CDR3 contains 12 residues. Germline V gene data show CDR1 as SQVTM and CDR2 as ANQGSEA. Trimming took off 6 bases at V and 3 bases at J, with 11 bases between the two ends. In DNA form, the CDR3 reads TGCAGCGTACAGATTTGGGACACTGAAGCTTTCTTT. This codes for CSVQIWDTEAFF.

The chain combines TRBV5-6 with TRBJ2-2; D unclear. Trimming shortened V by 2 bases and J by 5 bases, and 4 bases separated the two germline ends. The CDR3 totals 12 residues. Germline V CDR1 and CDR2: SGHDT, YYEEEE. The CDR3 nucleotides are TGTGCCAGCAGCTTCTCAACCGGGGAGCTGTTTTTT. Amino acids: CASSFSTGELFF.

The CDR3, as DNA: TGTGCCAGCAGAGGACAGGGGGCGTACAATGAGCAGTTCTTC. Translating gives CASRGQGAYNEQFF. This sequence joins TRBV2 and TRBJ2-1; the match to TRBD1 covers 11 bases. Germline CDR1 and CDR2: SNHLY and FYNNEI. V was pared by 6 bases and J by 4 bases, with 2 bases of the junction left unmatched. CDR3 size: 14 residues.

This clone was counted a few times. CDR3 loop: CSVSQGTRYGYTF. The CDR3 nucleotides are TGCAGCGTCTCACAGGGAACGCGCTATGGCTACACCTTC. V and J are TRBV29-1 and TRBJ1-2; D is possibly TRBD1 (6 bases). V was trimmed by 6 bases and J by 4 bases, leaving 15 bases between them. CDR3 length: 13 residues. Looked up from germline, CDR1 is SQVTM and CDR2 is ANQGSEA.

In its sample, this clone was seen a few times. The V and J genes are TRBV9 and TRBJ2-1, with TRBD2 identical over 8 bases. This CDR3 spans 16 amino acids. CDR1 SGDLS and CDR2 YYNGEE come from the germline V gene. V shed 0 bases and J 0 bases; nucleotides not matched to a gene: 2. In DNA, the CDR3 is TGTGCCAGCAGCGTAGTCGCGGGAGGCTCCTACAATGAGCAGTTCTTC. This sequence encodes CASSVVAGGSYNEQFF.

The chain is built from TRBV7-2 and TRBJ2-1; 8 bases line up with TRBD2. Germline V gene data show CDR1 as SGHTA and CDR2 as FQGNSA. With V trimmed by 6 bases and J by 7 bases, 11 bases remained unmatched. This CDR3 contains 15 residues. The CDR3 DNA reads TGTGCCAGCAGGCCGCCCGGGACTAGGGGAAATGAGCAGTTCTTC. Translating gives CASRPPGTRGNEQFF.

Comments on this clone: The junction differs from germline at one of its ends, possibly a read error. J is TRBJ2-5 and V is TRBV7-7, with D unclear. The length of the CDR3 is 14 residues. Germline CDR1 and CDR2: SSHAT and FNYEAQ (reference sequence). The CDR3 coding sequence is TGTGCTAGCAGCCCTCGGGCCCTCGGAGAGACCCAGTACTTC. This encodes CASSPRALGETQYF.